This T cell receptor beta chain was recorded in a study of control samples from healthy donors and cancer patients. Losses at the gene ends were 0 bases for V and 1 base for J; bases not matched to a gene: 4. The CDR3 extends over 16 amino acids. Looked up from germline, CDR1 is SGHNT and CDR2 is YYREEE (reference sequence). TCRdb's copy holds only in-frame clones and misses some; the assay was immunoSEQ multiplex PCR. The table includes approximately 140,000 clones, about 90% detected once. The sequence was obtained from a young man in good health. This sequence joins TRBV5-4 and TRBJ2-1; 7 bases fit TRBD2. The source material was blood. Written as DNA, the CDR3 is TGTGCCAGCAGCTTGGGGTCTAGCGGATCCTACAATGAGCAGTTCTTC. It codes for CASSLGSSGSYNEQFF.